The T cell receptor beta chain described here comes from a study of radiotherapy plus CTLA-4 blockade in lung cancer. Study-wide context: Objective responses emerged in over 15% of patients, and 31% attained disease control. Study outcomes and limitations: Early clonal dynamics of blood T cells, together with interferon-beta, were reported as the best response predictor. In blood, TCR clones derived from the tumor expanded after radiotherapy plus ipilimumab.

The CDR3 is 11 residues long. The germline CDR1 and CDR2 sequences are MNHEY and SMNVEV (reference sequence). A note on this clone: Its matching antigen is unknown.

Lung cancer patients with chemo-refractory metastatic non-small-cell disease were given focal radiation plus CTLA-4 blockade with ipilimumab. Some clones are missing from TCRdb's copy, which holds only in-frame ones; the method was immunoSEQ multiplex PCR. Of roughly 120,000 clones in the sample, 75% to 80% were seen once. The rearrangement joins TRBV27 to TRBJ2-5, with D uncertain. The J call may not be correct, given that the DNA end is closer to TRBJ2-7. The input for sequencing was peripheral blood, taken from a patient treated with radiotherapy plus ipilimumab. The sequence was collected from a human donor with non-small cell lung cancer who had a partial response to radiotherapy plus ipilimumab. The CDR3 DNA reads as TGTGCCAGCAGTGATCAATACGAGCAGTACTTC. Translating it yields CASSDQYEQYF.